This paragraph reports one T cell receptor (beta chain). The study's library attached unique molecular identifiers to single cDNA molecules. TCRdb ran MiXCR on the RACE reads and lists one entry per CDR3 protein. The sample lists 350,000 to 400,000 distinct CDR3 sequences, 5.1% occurring once. This specimen belongs to a study of human T cells and chemical hapten exposure. Sample time point: pre-sensitization, week 0. The treatment here: therapeutic diphenylcyclopropenone sensitization with weekly scalp DPC. V shed 10 bases and J 2 bases; nucleotides not matched to a gene: 3. Germline V gene sequence: CDR1 MNHNS, CDR2 SASEGT. This CDR3 spans 12 amino acids.

The rearrangement uses TRBV6-1 and TRBJ2-5; TRBD1 aligns across 8 bases. This clonotype originated in a woman aged 50 to 60 with alopecia areata. Some clones in this sample may be carry-over from other donors' samples. This specimen consisted of whole blood, obtained in connection with sensitization to the hapten diphenylcyclopropenone (DPC). The DNA of the CDR3 is TGTGCCACCAACAGGGGGCAAGAGACCCAGTACTTC. Translation: CATNRGQETQYF.